These 5 T cell receptor beta chains came from one sample sequenced in a study of shared clonotypes between healthy human individuals (dated by TCRdb to 2020 to 2021). Library construction relied on the immunoSEQ multiplex PCR assay. In TCRdb, the immuneACCESS table is reduced to in-frame sequences with V and J assigned. These tables do not hold every clone; where another copy was compared, an unresolved V gene accounts for under half, and the others remain unexplained. The sample records about 520,000 clones, around 80% of which are singletons. The ten largest make up about 12% of the sample. Source material: PBMCs. The receptors come from a woman aged 40-49 years in good health. Some clones in this sample may be carry-over from other donors' samples.

The chain carries TRBV19 and TRBJ1-2; D is uncertain. CDR1 is LNHDA and CDR2 is SQIVND in the germline V gene (reference sequence). This CDR3 is 12 amino acids long. Trimming removed 5 bases at V and 1 base at J, with 5 bases between. CDR3 loop: CASSLVNYGYTF. Written as DNA, the CDR3 is TGTGCCAGTAGTTTGGTTAACTATGGCTACACCTTC.

As for this clone: Its ends do not fully match the called genes, so a read error is possible. V gene TRBV14 combines with J gene TRBJ2-1; 7 bases map to TRBD2. Germline loops: CDR1 SGHDN, CDR2 FVKESK. The CDR3 consists of 13 residues. CDR3 bases: TGTGCCAGCAGCCAGGCAGGGAGGGCCGTAAGGATCTTC. It specifies CASSQAGRAVRIF.

This clone showed up just once. Given a much more abundant clone one base away, this may be a read error. The chain carries TRBV5-6 and TRBJ2-7; either TRBD1 or TRBD2 may supply D (5 bases each). This CDR3 comprises 13 residues. CDR1 is SGHDT and CDR2 is YYEEEE in the germline V gene. V lost 0 bases, J lost 3 bases, and 7 bases lay in between. CDR3 sequence (DNA): TGTGCCAGCAGCTTGGGAGGGGTCTACGAGCAGTACTTC. It specifies CASSLGGVYEQYF.

This chain joins TRBV7-3 and TRBJ2-3, with 8 bases matching TRBD2. CDR1 is SGHTA, CDR2 FQGTGA, per germline. This CDR3 has 15 amino acids. Germline trimming cut 2 bases from V and 4 bases from J; bases unmatched to any gene: 5. CDR3 in DNA: TGTGCCAGCAGCTTAGACCCGGGAGGGGCAGATACGCAGTATTTT. Translating gives CASSLDPGGADTQYF.

V is TRBV6-4 and J is TRBJ2-1, with 7 nucleotides matching TRBD2. CDR3 length: 14 residues. Germline CDR1 reads MRHNA; CDR2 reads SNTAGT. V shed 8 bases, J shed 5 bases, and the junction held 9 bases outside the gene matches. The chain's CDR3 is CASRAGASHNEQFF. CDR3 nucleotide sequence: TGTGCCAGCCGGGCGGGAGCCAGCCACAATGAGCAGTTCTTC.